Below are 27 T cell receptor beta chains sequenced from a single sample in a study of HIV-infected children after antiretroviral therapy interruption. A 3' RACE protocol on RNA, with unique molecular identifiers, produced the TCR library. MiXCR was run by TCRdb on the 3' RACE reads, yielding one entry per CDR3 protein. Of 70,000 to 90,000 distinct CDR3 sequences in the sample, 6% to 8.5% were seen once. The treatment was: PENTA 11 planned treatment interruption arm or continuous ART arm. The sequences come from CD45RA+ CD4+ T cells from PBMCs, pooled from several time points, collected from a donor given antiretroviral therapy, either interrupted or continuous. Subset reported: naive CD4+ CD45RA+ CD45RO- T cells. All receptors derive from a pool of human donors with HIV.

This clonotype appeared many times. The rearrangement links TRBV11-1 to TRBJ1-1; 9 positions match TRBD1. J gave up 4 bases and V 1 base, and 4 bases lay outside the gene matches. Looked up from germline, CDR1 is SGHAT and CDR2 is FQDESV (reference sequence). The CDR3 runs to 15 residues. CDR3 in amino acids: CASSLVDRGATEAFF. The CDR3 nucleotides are TGTGCCAGCAGCTTAGTGGACAGGGGAGCCACTGAAGCTTTCTTT.

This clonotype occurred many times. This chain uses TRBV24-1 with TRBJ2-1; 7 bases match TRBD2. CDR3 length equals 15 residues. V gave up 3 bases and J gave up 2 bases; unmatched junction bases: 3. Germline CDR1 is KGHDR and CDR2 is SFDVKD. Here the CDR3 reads CATSDTSEPYNEQFF. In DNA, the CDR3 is TGTGCCACCAGTGATACTAGCGAACCCTACAATGAGCAGTTCTTC.

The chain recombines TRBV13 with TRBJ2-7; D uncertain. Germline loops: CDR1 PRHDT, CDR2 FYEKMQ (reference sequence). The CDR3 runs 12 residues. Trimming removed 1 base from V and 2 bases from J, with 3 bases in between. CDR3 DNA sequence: TGTGCCAGCAGCTTAGAGGCCTACGAGCAGTACTTC. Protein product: CASSLEAYEQYF.

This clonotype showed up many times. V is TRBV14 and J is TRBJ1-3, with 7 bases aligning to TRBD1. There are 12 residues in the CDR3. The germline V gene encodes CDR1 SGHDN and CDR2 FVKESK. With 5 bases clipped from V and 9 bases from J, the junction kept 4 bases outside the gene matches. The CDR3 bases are TGTGCCAGCAGCTCAACAGGGGCCACCATATATTTT. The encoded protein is CASSSTGATIYF.

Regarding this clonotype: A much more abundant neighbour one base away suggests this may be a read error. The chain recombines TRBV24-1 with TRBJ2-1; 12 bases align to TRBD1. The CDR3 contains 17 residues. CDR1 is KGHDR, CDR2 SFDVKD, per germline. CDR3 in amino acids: CVTSDCPGQGACHEQFF. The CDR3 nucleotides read TGTGTCACCAGTGATTGCCCGGGACAGGGGGCTTGCCATGAGCAGTTCTTC.

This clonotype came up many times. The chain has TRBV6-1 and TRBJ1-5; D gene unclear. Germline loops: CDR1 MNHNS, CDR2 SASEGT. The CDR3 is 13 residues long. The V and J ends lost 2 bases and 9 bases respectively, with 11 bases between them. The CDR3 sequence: CASSEFNPGPQHF. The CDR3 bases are TGTGCCAGCAGTGAATTCAATCCAGGGCCCCAGCATTTT.

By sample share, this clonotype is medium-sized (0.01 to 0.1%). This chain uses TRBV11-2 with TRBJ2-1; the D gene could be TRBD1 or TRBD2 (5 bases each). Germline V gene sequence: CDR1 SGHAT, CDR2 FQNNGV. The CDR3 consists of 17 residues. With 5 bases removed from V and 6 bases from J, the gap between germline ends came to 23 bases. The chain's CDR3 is CASSPATPGRSLNEQFF. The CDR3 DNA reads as TGTGCCAGCAGCCCGGCGACCCCAGGGAGAAGTCTCAATGAGCAGTTCTTC. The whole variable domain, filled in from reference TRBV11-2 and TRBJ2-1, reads EAGVAQSPRYKIIEKRQSVAFWCNPISGHATLYWYQQILGQGPKLLIQFQNNGVVDDSQLPKDRFSAERLKGVDSTLKIQPAKLEDSAVYLCASSPATPGRSLNEQFFGPGTRLTVL.

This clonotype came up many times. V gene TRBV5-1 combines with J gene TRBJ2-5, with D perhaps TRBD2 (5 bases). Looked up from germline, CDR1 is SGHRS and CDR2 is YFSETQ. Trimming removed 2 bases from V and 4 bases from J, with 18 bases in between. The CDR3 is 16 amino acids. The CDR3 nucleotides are TGCGCCAGCAGCTTTAATACACCACCCCGGGGAGAGACCCAGTACTTC. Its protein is CASSFNTPPRGETQYF.

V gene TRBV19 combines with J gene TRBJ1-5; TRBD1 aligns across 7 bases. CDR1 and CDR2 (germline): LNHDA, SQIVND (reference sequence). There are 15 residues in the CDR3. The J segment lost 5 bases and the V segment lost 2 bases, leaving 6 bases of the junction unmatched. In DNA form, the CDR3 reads TGTGCCAGTAGTATAAGGGGGCCAGGGGATCAGCCCCAGCATTTT. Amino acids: CASSIRGPGDQPQHF.

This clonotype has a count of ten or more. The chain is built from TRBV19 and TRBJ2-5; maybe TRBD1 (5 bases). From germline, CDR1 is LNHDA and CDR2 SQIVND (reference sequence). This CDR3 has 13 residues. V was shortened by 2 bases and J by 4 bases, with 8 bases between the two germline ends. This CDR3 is CASSITGLETQYF. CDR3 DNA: TGTGCCAGTAGTATAACAGGCTTAGAGACCCAGTACTTC.

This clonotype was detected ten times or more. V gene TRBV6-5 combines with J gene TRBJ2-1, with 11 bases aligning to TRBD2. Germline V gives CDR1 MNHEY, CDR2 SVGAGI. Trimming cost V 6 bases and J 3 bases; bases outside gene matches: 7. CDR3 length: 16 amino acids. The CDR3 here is CASSSTSGGSYNEQFF. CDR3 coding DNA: TGTGCCAGCAGCTCCACTAGCGGGGGAAGCTACAATGAGCAGTTCTTC.

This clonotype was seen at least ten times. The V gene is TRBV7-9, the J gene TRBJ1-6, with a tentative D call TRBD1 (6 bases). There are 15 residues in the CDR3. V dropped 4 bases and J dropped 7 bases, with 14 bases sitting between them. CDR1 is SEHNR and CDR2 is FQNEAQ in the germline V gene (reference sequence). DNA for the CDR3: TGTGCCAGCAGCTCGGACAGCGGGCTCAATTCACCCCTCCACTTT. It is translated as CASSSDSGLNSPLHF.

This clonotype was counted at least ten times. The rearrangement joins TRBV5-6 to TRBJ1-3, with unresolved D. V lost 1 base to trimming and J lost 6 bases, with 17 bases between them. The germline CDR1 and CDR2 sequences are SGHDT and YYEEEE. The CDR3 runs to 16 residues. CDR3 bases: TGTGCCAGCAGCTTGAATTTCTATCTTGGCAAAAACACCATATATTTT. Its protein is CASSLNFYLGKNTIYF.

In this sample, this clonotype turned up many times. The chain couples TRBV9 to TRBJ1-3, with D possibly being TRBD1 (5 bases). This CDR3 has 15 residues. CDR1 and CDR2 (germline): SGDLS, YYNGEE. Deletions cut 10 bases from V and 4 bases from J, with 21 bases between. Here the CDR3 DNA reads TGTGCCTCCGAAGGGCTCGACAGAGGGGGAAACACCATATATTTT. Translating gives CASEGLDRGGNTIYF.

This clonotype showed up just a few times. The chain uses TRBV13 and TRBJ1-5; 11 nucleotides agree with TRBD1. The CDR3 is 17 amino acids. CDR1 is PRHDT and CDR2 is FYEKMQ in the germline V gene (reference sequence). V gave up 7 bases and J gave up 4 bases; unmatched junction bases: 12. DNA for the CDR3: TGTGCCAGCACCCGAGGGACAGGGGGTAATTTTAATCAGCCCCAGCATTTT. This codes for CASTRGTGGNFNQPQHF. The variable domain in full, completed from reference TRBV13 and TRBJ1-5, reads AAGVIQSPRHLIKEKRETATLKCYPIPRHDTVYWYQQGPGQDPQFLISFYEKMQSDKGSIPDRFSAQQFSDYHSELNMSSLELGDSALYFCASTRGTGGNFNQPQHFGDGTRLSIL.

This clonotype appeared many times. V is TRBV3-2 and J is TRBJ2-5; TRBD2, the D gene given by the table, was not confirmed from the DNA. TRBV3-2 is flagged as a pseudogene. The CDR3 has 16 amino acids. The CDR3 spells CASSPGLAGRQETQYF. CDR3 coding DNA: TGTGCCAGCAGCCCCGGACTAGCGGGAAGGCAAGAGACCCAGTACTTC.

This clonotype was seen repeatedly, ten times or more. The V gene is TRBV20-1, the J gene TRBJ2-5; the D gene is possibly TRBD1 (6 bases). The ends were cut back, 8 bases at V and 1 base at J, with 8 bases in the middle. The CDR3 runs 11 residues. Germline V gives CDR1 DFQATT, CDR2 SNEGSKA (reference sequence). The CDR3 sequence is CSWTVQETQYF. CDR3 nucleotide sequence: TGCAGTTGGACAGTCCAAGAGACCCAGTACTTC.

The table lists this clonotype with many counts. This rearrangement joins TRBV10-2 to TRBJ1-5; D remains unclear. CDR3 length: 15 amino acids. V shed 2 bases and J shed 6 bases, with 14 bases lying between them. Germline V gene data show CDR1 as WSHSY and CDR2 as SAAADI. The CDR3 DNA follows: TGCGCCAGCAGTGAGAGGCAGCCTGGGCTTCAGCCCCAGCATTTT. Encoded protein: CASSERQPGLQPQHF.

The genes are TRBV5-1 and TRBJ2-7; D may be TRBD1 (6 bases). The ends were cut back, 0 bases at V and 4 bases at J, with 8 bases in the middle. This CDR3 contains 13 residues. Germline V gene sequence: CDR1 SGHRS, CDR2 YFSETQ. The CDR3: CASSLDGQYEQYF. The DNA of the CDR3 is TGCGCCAGCAGCTTGGATGGACAGTACGAGCAGTACTTC.

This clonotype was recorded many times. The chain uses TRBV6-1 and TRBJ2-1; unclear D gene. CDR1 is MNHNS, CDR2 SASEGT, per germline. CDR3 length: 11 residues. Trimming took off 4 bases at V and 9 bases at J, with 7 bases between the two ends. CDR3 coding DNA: TGTGCCAGCAGTGGAGGTGTTGAGCAGTTCTTC. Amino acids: CASSGGVEQFF.

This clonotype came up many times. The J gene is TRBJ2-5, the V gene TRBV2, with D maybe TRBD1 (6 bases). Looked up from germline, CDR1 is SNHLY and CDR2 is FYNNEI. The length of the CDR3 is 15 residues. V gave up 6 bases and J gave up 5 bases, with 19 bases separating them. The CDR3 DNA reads TGTGCCAGCAGGGGATACAGGGTTGGTTCGGAGACCCAGTACTTC. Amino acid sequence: CASRGYRVGSETQYF. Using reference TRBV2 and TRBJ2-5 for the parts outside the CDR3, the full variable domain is EPEVTQTPSHQVTQMGQEVILRCVPISNHLYFYWYRQILGQKVEFLVSFYNNEISEKSEIFDDQFSVERPDGSNFTLKIRSTKLEDSAMYFCASRGYRVGSETQYFGPGTRLLVL.

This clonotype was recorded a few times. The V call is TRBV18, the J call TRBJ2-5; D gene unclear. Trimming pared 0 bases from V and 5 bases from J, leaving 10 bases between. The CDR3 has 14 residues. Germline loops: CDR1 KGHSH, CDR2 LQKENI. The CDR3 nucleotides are TGTGCCAGCTCACCACCCGACAAAAGGGAGACCCAGTACTTC. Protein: CASSPPDKRETQYF.

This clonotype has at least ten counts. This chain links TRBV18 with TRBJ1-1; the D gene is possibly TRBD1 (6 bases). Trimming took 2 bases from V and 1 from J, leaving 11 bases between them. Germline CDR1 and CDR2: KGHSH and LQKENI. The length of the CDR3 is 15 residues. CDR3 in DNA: TGTGCCAGCTCACCAGCAGGACAGCGGAACACTGAAGCTTTCTTT. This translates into CASSPAGQRNTEAFF.

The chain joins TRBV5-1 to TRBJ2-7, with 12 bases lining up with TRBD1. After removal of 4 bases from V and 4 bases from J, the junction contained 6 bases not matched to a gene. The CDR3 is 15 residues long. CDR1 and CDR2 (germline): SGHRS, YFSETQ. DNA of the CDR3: TGCGCCAGCAGCCAGGGACAGGGGGCTGTATACGAGCAGTACTTC. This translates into CASSQGQGAVYEQYF.

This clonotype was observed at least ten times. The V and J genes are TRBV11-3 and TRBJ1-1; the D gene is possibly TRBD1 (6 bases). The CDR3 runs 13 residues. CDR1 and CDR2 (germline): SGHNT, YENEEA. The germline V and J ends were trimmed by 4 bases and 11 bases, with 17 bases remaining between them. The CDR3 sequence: CASSSEGRGEAFF. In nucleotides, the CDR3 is TGTGCCAGCAGCTCCGAGGGCAGGGGTGAGGCTTTCTTT. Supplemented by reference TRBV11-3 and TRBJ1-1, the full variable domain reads EAGVVQSPRYKIIEKKQPVAFWCNPISGHNTLYWYLQNLGQGPELLIRYENEEAVDDSQLPKDRFSAERLKGVDSTLKIQPAELGDSAVYLCASSSEGRGEAFFGQGTRLTVV.

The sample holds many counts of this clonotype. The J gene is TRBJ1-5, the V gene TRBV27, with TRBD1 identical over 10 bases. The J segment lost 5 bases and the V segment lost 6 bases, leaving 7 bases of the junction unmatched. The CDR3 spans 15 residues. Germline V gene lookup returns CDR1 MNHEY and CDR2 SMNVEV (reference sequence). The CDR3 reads CASSRLGQGDQPQHF. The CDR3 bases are TGTGCCAGCAGCCGCCTCGGACAGGGGGATCAGCCCCAGCATTTT.

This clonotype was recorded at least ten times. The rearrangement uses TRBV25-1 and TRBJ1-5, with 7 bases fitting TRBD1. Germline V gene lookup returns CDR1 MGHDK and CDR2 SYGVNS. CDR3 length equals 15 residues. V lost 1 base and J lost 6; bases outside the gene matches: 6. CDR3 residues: CASSELDRASQPQHF. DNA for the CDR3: TGTGCCAGCAGTGAATTAGACAGGGCGAGTCAGCCCCAGCATTTT.